Below are 6 T cell receptor beta chains sequenced from a single sample in a study of blood T cell repertoires in COVID-19. Libraries were prepared by immunoSEQ multiplex PCR; TCRdb keeps only in-frame clonotypes and omits some of them. The table records approximately 21,000 clones, 79% of them present only once. Sequencing was performed on peripheral blood. All receptors derive from a man aged 80 or over with acute or convalescent COVID-19.

The genes are TRBV7-2 and TRBJ2-3; a weak D match, TRBD2 (6 bases). Trimming left V 2 bases short and J 1 base short, with 10 bases between. From germline, CDR1 is SGHTA and CDR2 FQGNSA. The length of the CDR3 is 15 residues. CDR3 nucleotide sequence: TGTGCCAGCAGCTTACGCGGGATGGGCACAGATACGCAGTATTTT. Translation gives CASSLRGMGTDTQYF.

The chain is built from TRBV24-1 and TRBJ2-7; 8 bases fit TRBD1. Germline V gene data show CDR1 as KGHDR and CDR2 as SFDVKD. The CDR3 totals 12 residues. V lost 3 bases and J lost 10; bases outside the gene matches: 4. The CDR3 nucleotides read TGTGCCACCAGTGATGGGGACAGGTTACAGTACTTC. It is translated as CATSDGDRLQYF.

The V gene is TRBV11-2, the J gene TRBJ2-1; no firm D call. The V gene lost 5 bases and the J gene lost 5 bases, with 16 bases spanning the gap. The germline CDR1 and CDR2 sequences are SGHAT and FQNNGV. The CDR3 extends over 15 amino acids. The CDR3 DNA is TGTGCCAGCAGCCCGCAGGCTACCCGAAACAATGAGCAGTTCTTC. Protein: CASSPQATRNNEQFF.

This clone showed up just a few times. J is TRBJ2-3 and V is TRBV7-9; D may be TRBD1 (6 bases). Germline V gene lookup returns CDR1 SEHNR and CDR2 FQNEAQ (reference sequence). Trimming removed 2 bases from V and 2 bases from J, with 20 bases in between. The length of the CDR3 is 18 residues. The chain's CDR3 is CASSLLRWDTIPTDTQYF. DNA of the CDR3: TGTGCCAGCAGCTTATTGCGATGGGACACCATACCCACAGATACGCAGTATTTT.

This clone was found once. V usage is TRBV6-2 or TRBV6-3 and J usage is TRBJ1-2, with 8 bases identical to TRBD1. This CDR3 spans 15 amino acids. The V gene end was trimmed by 4 bases and the J gene end by 4 bases; junction bases not matched to a gene: 8. Germline V gives CDR1 MNHEY, CDR2 SVGEGT. CDR3 in DNA: TGTGCCAGCAGTTCCTATGGACAGGGTTTCTATGGCTACACCTTC. Its protein is CASSSYGQGFYGYTF.

This chain joins TRBV19 and TRBJ1-4; weak D call: TRBD1 (6 bases). The length of the CDR3 is 15 residues. The V gene lost 6 bases and the J gene lost 4 bases, with 15 bases spanning the gap. CDR1 LNHDA and CDR2 SQIVND come from the germline V gene (reference sequence). The CDR3 loop is CASSKGGALNEKLFF. The DNA of the CDR3 is TGTGCCAGTAGCAAGGGGGGGGCGCTTAATGAAAAACTGTTTTTT.